This is a list of T cell receptor beta chains from one sample in a study. TCRdb redid the calling of the 5' RACE reads with MiXCR, one entry per CDR3 protein. The repertoire holds roughly 42,000 distinct CDR3 sequences, 25% to 35% seen once, with roughly 4% in the top ten. The sample was tumor-infiltrating memory CD4+ T cells sorted from the breast tumor. These TCRs come from a female donor with breast cancer. Both conserved end residues are part of each CDR3. Fields, in order: V gene, D gene, clone size, J gene, CDR3 protein, CDR3 DNA. A D gene is named only where the DNA matches it firmly. A row's size may be missing; if present it is once, few, many or a size class.

V gene: TRBV7-9
D gene: TRBD1
clone size: medium-sized
J gene: TRBJ1-5
CDR3 protein: CASSPGQANNQPQHF
CDR3 DNA: TGTGCCAGCAGCCCCGGACAGGCCAACAATCAGCCCCAGCATTTT

V gene: TRBV28
D gene: -
clone size: few
J gene: TRBJ2-7
CDR3 protein: CASGGTAAPYEQYF
CDR3 DNA: TGTGCCAGCGGGGGGACAGCAGCCCCCTACGAGCAGTACTTC

V gene: TRBV20-1
D gene: TRBD1
clone size: -
J gene: TRBJ1-1
CDR3 protein: CSTYGTANTEAFF
CDR3 DNA: TGCAGTACTTATGGGACAGCTAACACTGAAGCTTTCTTT

V gene: TRBV20-1
D gene: -
clone size: -
J gene: TRBJ1-2
CDR3 protein: CSARDKGTLDYGYTF
CDR3 DNA: TGCAGTGCTAGAGATAAAGGAACCCTCGACTATGGCTACACCTTC

V gene: TRBV20-1
D gene: -
clone size: -
J gene: TRBJ2-5
CDR3 protein: CSATDQIGVGETQYF
CDR3 DNA: TGCAGTGCGACCGACCAGATTGGGGTGGGAGAGACCCAGTACTTC

V gene: TRBV7-9
D gene: -
clone size: -
J gene: TRBJ1-2
CDR3 protein: CASSLDGAIDGYTF
CDR3 DNA: TGTGCCAGCAGCTTAGACGGGGCGATTGATGGCTACACCTTC

V gene: TRBV7-2
D gene: -
clone size: few
J gene: TRBJ2-1
CDR3 protein: CASSHDWSYNEQFF
CDR3 DNA: TGTGCCAGCAGCCACGACTGGTCCTACAATGAGCAGTTCTTC

V gene: TRBV27
D gene: TRBD2
clone size: -
J gene: TRBJ2-3
CDR3 protein: CASSYSLAGTDTQYF
CDR3 DNA: TGTGCCAGCAGCTATTCCCTAGCGGGCACAGATACGCAGTATTTT

V gene: TRBV20-1
D gene: TRBD1
clone size: many
J gene: TRBJ2-7
CDR3 protein: CSAPLRDRPHEQYF
CDR3 DNA: TGCAGTGCCCCGCTGAGGGACAGACCCCACGAGCAGTACTTC

V gene: TRBV7-3
D gene: -
clone size: -
J gene: TRBJ2-3
CDR3 protein: CASSLGIQGFGSTDTQYF
CDR3 DNA: TGTGCCAGCAGCCTAGGTATCCAGGGATTTGGAAGCACAGATACGCAGTATTTT

V gene: TRBV28
D gene: -
clone size: -
J gene: TRBJ1-1
CDR3 protein: CASGRIPLNTEAFF
CDR3 DNA: TGTGCCAGCGGGCGGATCCCATTGAACACTGAAGCTTTCTTT

V gene: TRBV5-1
D gene: -
clone size: many
J gene: TRBJ1-3
CDR3 protein: CASSLPDSGNTIYF
CDR3 DNA: TGCGCCAGCAGCTTGCCCGACTCTGGAAACACCATATATTTT

V gene: TRBV5-1
D gene: TRBD2
clone size: -
J gene: TRBJ2-1
CDR3 protein: CASSPYLSSGSSNEQFF
CDR3 DNA: TGCGCCAGCAGCCCTTATCTCTCTAGCGGGAGTTCCAATGAGCAGTTCTTC

V gene: TRBV27
D gene: -
clone size: -
J gene: TRBJ1-6
CDR3 protein: CASSRDTTNSPRHF
CDR3 DNA: TGTGCCAGCAGCCGGGACACCACCAATTCACCCCGCCACTTT

V gene: TRBV5-1
D gene: TRBD2
clone size: once
J gene: TRBJ2-7
CDR3 protein: CASFGGTSSEQYF
CDR3 DNA: TGCGCCAGCTTTGGCGGGACTAGCAGCGAGCAGTACTTC

V gene: TRBV5-4
D gene: -
clone size: -
J gene: TRBJ2-5
CDR3 protein: CASSFMDSQETQYF
CDR3 DNA: TGTGCCAGCAGCTTTATGGACAGCCAAGAGACCCAGTACTTC

V gene: TRBV15
D gene: -
clone size: few
J gene: TRBJ1-3
CDR3 protein: CATSCGGGNTIYF
CDR3 DNA: TGTGCCACCAGCTGCGGGGGTGGAAACACCATATATTTT

V gene: TRBV5-1
D gene: TRBD2
clone size: many
J gene: TRBJ2-7
CDR3 protein: CASSGSVGGRTYEQYF
CDR3 DNA: TGCGCCAGCAGCGGATCAGTGGGCGGGAGGACCTACGAGCAGTACTTC

V gene: TRBV4-1
D gene: TRBD1
clone size: few
J gene: TRBJ1-2
CDR3 protein: CASSSTRGLSSSGYTF
CDR3 DNA: TGCGCCAGCAGCAGCACTAGGGGGCTCTCGTCCTCTGGCTACACCTTC

V gene: TRBV4-1
D gene: -
clone size: many
J gene: TRBJ2-2
CDR3 protein: CASSHATGTGELFF
CDR3 DNA: TGCGCCAGCAGCCATGCCACAGGCACCGGGGAGCTGTTTTTT

V gene: TRBV4-1
D gene: -
clone size: many
J gene: TRBJ2-7
CDR3 protein: CASSQRQDYEQYF
CDR3 DNA: TGCGCCAGCAGCCAAAGACAGGACTACGAGCAGTACTTC

V gene: TRBV14
D gene: -
clone size: few
J gene: TRBJ2-7
CDR3 protein: CASSQGRLLGQYF
CDR3 DNA: TGTGCCAGCAGCCAAGGGCGTCTTCTAGGGCAGTACTTC

V gene: TRBV4-2
D gene: TRBD1
clone size: many
J gene: TRBJ2-7
CDR3 protein: CASSLPGQHSYEQYF
CDR3 DNA: TGTGCCAGCAGCCTGCCGGGACAGCACTCCTACGAGCAGTACTTC

V gene: TRBV9
D gene: -
clone size: -
J gene: TRBJ2-1
CDR3 protein: CASSDYNGQFF
CDR3 DNA: TGTGCCAGCAGCGATTACAATGGGCAGTTCTTC

V gene: TRBV12-3/TRBV12-4
D gene: -
clone size: -
J gene: TRBJ2-5
CDR3 protein: CASRSYGGQETQYF
CDR3 DNA: TGTGCCAGCAGGAGTTACGGGGGCCAAGAGACCCAGTACTTC